The clone carrying this T cell receptor beta chain appeared many times. The V gene's germline CDR1 is ENHRY and CDR2 SYGVKD. CDR3 length: 14 residues. V lost 0 bases to trimming and J lost 12 bases, with 15 bases between them. MiXCR, applied by TCRdb to the RT-PCR reads, yields one record per CDR3 protein. Found here are more than 550,000 distinct CDR3 sequences, 14% of them singletons; the top ten hold 3% to 4.5%. This chain links TRBV10-3 with TRBJ2-1; D may be TRBD2 (5 bases). Specimen: memory CD4+ T cells from blood. This receptor was taken from a female donor in good health, serving as a healthy control. CDR3 coding DNA: TGTGCCATCAGTGAGTCTTCTAGCCCCATGAGGCAGTTCTTC. Amino acids: CAISESSSPMRQFF.